These 10 T cell receptor beta chains came from one sample sequenced in a study of blood T cell repertoires in COVID-19. Produced via immunoSEQ multiplex PCR; TCRdb's table is partial and in-frame only. Counted here are 250,000 to 350,000 clones, roughly 88% occurring once; the ten biggest clones make up roughly 2.9%. The sample consisted of peripheral blood. Source of these receptors: a woman aged 25-40 years with COVID-19, enrolled during active disease.

V gene TRBV5-5 combines with J gene TRBJ1-1; D perhaps matches TRBD1 (6 bases). V lost 4 bases, J lost 3 bases, and 16 bases lay in between. Germline-derived CDR1 and CDR2 are SGHKS and YYEKEE (reference sequence). The CDR3 loop spans 15 amino acids. DNA of the CDR3: TGTGCCAGCAGCCTGGGCCTACAGGGCGACACTGAAGCTTTCTTT. Encoded protein: CASSLGLQGDTEAFF.

The V gene is TRBV28, the J gene TRBJ2-2; D is unclear. CDR3 length: 14 amino acids. Germline CDR1 reads MDHEN; CDR2 reads SYDVKM. V was shortened by 5 bases and J by 1 base, with 8 bases between the two germline ends. The CDR3: CASSITGNTGELFF. DNA of the CDR3: TGTGCCAGCAGTATAACGGGGAACACCGGGGAGCTGTTTTTT.

The chain's CDR3 is CATNVQGANTEAFF. The CDR3 DNA is TGTGCCACCAACGTACAGGGGGCGAACACTGAAGCTTTCTTT. The V call is TRBV19, the J call TRBJ1-1; 9 bases align to TRBD1. The CDR3 is 14 residues long. Per germline, CDR1 LNHDA and CDR2 SQIVND (reference sequence). J was trimmed by 1 base and V by 10 bases; bases with no gene match: 7.

V usage is TRBV6-5 and J usage is TRBJ1-1; D is unclear. Trimming cost V 6 bases and J 1 base, with 15 bases left between them. CDR1 is MNHEY, CDR2 SVGAGI, per germline. This CDR3 is 15 amino acids long. CDR3 sequence reads: CASSDPYGGNTEAFF. The CDR3 DNA reads as TGTGCCAGCAGCGACCCTTATGGAGGGAACACTGAAGCTTTCTTT.

V and J are TRBV30 and TRBJ2-1; 10 bases agree with TRBD2. Germline assignment: CDR1 GTSNPN and CDR2 SVGIG (reference sequence). This CDR3 has 15 residues. V lost 0 bases and J lost 9; bases outside the gene matches: 8. The CDR3 DNA is TGTGCCTGGAGTGTAACGAGCGGGAGGGCAAGTGAGCAGTTCTTC. Translation gives CAWSVTSGRASEQFF.

This chain's CDR3 is CASSQRWAREGLNTGELFF. The CDR3 region has the DNA TGTGCCAGCAGCCAAAGGTGGGCGCGGGAGGGCCTAAACACCGGGGAGCTGTTTTTT. V and J are TRBV3-1 (or the pseudogene TRBV3-2) and TRBJ2-2; TRBD2 agrees at 9 bases. Germline CDR1 is LGHDT and CDR2 is YNNKEL (reference sequence). V lost 2 bases and J lost 2; bases outside the gene matches: 12. The CDR3 is 19 residues long.

This chain joins TRBV5-8 and TRBJ2-1; 8 bases line up with TRBD2. Germline lookup yields CDR1 SGHTS and CDR2 YDEGEE. CDR3 length: 16 amino acids. V was clipped by 2 bases and J by 2 bases; unmatched bases: 6. CDR3 bases: TGTGCCAGCAGCTTCCCCGGGACTAGTGCCTACAATGAGCAGTTCTTC. Translating it yields CASSFPGTSAYNEQFF.

V gene TRBV6-6 combines with J gene TRBJ1-1, with 9 positions matching TRBD1. The CDR3 is 15 residues long. Unmatched junction bases numbered 5, after V lost 5 bases and J lost 1 base. The germline V gene has CDR1 MNHNY and CDR2 SVGAGI (reference sequence). The CDR3 coding sequence is TGTGCCAGCAGTCAACCGGGACAGGGGAACACTGAAGCTTTCTTT. Translated, it gives CASSQPGQGNTEAFF.

The gene calls are TRBV19 and TRBJ1-3; no reliable D call. The CDR3 is 15 amino acids. Germline values: CDR1 LNHDA, CDR2 SQIVND (reference sequence). The V end was cut by 1 base, the J end by 0 bases, with 7 bases between. The CDR3 nucleotides read TGTGCCAGTAGTATAGGTCGCGTCTCTGGAAACACCATATATTTT. It encodes CASSIGRVSGNTIYF.

J is TRBJ2-2 and V is TRBV7-3; D is unresolved. CDR3 length: 13 amino acids. CDR1 is SGHTA, CDR2 FQGTGA, per germline. With 4 bases removed from V and 4 bases from J, the gap between germline ends came to 7 bases. The DNA for the CDR3 is TGTGCCAGCAGCTCCCGTTCCACCGGGGAGCTGTTTTTT. It translates to CASSSRSTGELFF.